Each of the 21 T cell receptor beta chains below was sequenced from the same sample in a study of graft-versus-host responses after intestinal transplantation (dated by TCRdb to about 2021). Explained via the paper, the time point label denotes: cells obtained before transplantation from donor or recipient. Library preparation was by the immunoSEQ multiplex PCR assay. The immuneACCESS repertoire file appears here via TCRdb, limited to in-frame rearrangements. These files lack a portion of the clones; in checked studies, under half of the deficit traces to unresolved V genes, and the cause of the others is not known. The sample has around 25,000 clones on record, about 40% of them singletons. Roughly 0.65% of the sample goes to the ten largest clones. The sample in question was alloreactive CD4+ T cells from a mixed lymphocyte reaction culture, obtained before intestinal transplant. The cell subset or site label on this specimen signifies: CFSE-low proliferating T cells sorted from approximately 6-day pre-transplant mixed lymphocyte reaction (GvH or HvG direction). The receptor set was obtained from a human patient who received an intestinal transplant.

The sample holds a few counts of this clone. The gene calls are TRBV5-1 and TRBJ2-1, with D perhaps TRBD2 (5 bases). CDR3 length: 15 residues. Trimming stripped 6 bases from V and 2 bases from J, with 15 bases between. Germline CDR1 is SGHRS and CDR2 is YFSETQ. CDR3 in amino acids: CASKEAAATYNEQFF. CDR3 coding DNA: TGCGCCAGCAAGGAGGCGGCCGCCACCTACAATGAGCAGTTCTTC. The full variable domain, its missing parts supplied by reference TRBV5-1 and TRBJ2-1, is KAGVTQTPRYLIKTRGQQVTLSCSPISGHRSVSWYQQTPGQGLQFLFEYFSETQRNKGNFPGRFSGRQFSNSRSEMNVSTLELGDSALYLCASKEAAATYNEQFFGPGTRLTVL.

The chain links TRBV25-1 to TRBJ1-5; D remains unclear. CDR3 size: 13 residues. Germline values: CDR1 MGHDK, CDR2 SYGVNS. The germline V and J ends were trimmed by 6 bases and 7 bases, with 13 bases remaining between them. DNA of the CDR3: TGTGCCAGCAGCGGACTCCCGGGGCAGCCCCAGCATTTT. Translation gives CASSGLPGQPQHF.

The chain is built from TRBV2 and TRBJ2-5; 8 bases are shared with TRBD2. Germline values: CDR1 SNHLY, CDR2 FYNNEI. The CDR3 is 15 residues long. J was trimmed by 5 bases and V by 4 bases; bases with no gene match: 9. The CDR3 sequence is CASSALSGSGETQYF. The CDR3 DNA sequence: TGTGCCAGCAGTGCCCTCAGCGGGAGCGGTGAGACCCAGTACTTC.

The chain joins TRBV5-1 to TRBJ1-1; the D gene is possibly TRBD1 (6 bases). With 0 bases removed from V and 11 bases from J, the gap between germline ends came to 14 bases. CDR1 and CDR2 (germline): SGHRS, YFSETQ. The CDR3 is made up of 13 amino acids. This CDR3 reads CASSLETGTRAFF. CDR3 bases: TGCGCCAGCAGCTTGGAGACAGGAACTCGGGCTTTCTTT.

The chain employs TRBV30 and TRBJ2-3; no definite D call. Germline V CDR1 and CDR2: GTSNPN, SVGIG (reference sequence). Trimming took 4 bases from V and 1 from J, leaving 15 bases between them. This CDR3 contains 15 residues. Written as DNA, the CDR3 is TGTGCCTGGAATCTAGGTCTTTCGGGCACAGATACGCAGTATTTT. This gives the protein CAWNLGLSGTDTQYF.

The chain has TRBV7-6 and TRBJ1-5; D is possibly TRBD1 (5 bases). This CDR3 comprises 16 residues. The germline gives CDR1 SGHVS, CDR2 FNYEAQ. Trimming stripped 1 base from V and 4 bases from J, with 14 bases between. CDR3 in DNA: TGTGCCAGCAGCTTAGAGGCAGGTCGGGGGAATCAGCCCCAGCATTTT. Amino acids: CASSLEAGRGNQPQHF.

This clone was detected a few times. The V and J genes are TRBV5-1 and TRBJ2-7; 7 bases agree with TRBD2. Germline loops: CDR1 SGHRS, CDR2 YFSETQ. The V gene end was trimmed by 5 bases and the J gene end by 3 bases; junction bases not matched to a gene: 5. CDR3 length: 13 amino acids. CDR3 sequence: CASSTAGFYEQYF. The CDR3 DNA sequence: TGCGCCAGCAGTACAGCGGGATTCTACGAGCAGTACTTC.

This rearrangement joins TRBV5-6 to TRBJ1-4; tentative D call: TRBD1 (6 bases). The CDR3 is 14 amino acids. Trimming pared 4 bases from V and 8 bases from J, leaving 15 bases between. Per the germline V gene, CDR1 is SGHDT and CDR2 is YYEEEE. This CDR3 reads CASSGIGGGEKLFF. The CDR3 nucleotides are TGTGCCAGCAGCGGGATCGGGGGGGGCGAAAAACTGTTTTTT.

CDR3 sequence (DNA): TGTGCCAGCAGCTCCTCGACTAGCGGGGGGCCCTTCAGGAACAATGAGCAGTTCTTC. This gives the protein CASSSSTSGGPFRNNEQFF. This chain links TRBV9 with TRBJ2-1; 13 nucleotides line up with TRBD2. The CDR3 contains 19 residues. Germline V CDR1 and CDR2: SGDLS, YYNGEE. V trimming: 4 bases; J trimming: 5 bases; junction bases outside the gene matches: 15.

The CDR3 nucleotides read TGTGCCAGCAGAGCCAGCGGGCATCTTTACGAGCAGTACTTC. Protein: CASRASGHLYEQYF. The chain combines TRBV28 with TRBJ2-7; D is perhaps TRBD2 (6 bases). Germline V gives CDR1 MDHEN, CDR2 SYDVKM. V dropped 6 bases and J dropped 4 bases, with 16 bases sitting between them. This CDR3 is 14 amino acids long.

The chain links TRBV12-5 to TRBJ2-2; the match to TRBD1 covers 9 bases. The V gene end was trimmed by 3 bases and the J gene end by 5 bases; junction bases not matched to a gene: 13. Germline V gene sequence: CDR1 LGHNT, CDR2 FRNRAP. This CDR3 contains 18 residues. This CDR3 reads CASGFRVLGQGETGELFF. The CDR3 nucleotides are TGTGCTAGTGGTTTTCGTGTATTGGGACAGGGCGAAACCGGGGAGCTGTTTTTT.

This clone showed up just a few times. The chain employs TRBV5-1 and TRBJ2-3; unclear D gene. Germline V gene sequence: CDR1 SGHRS, CDR2 YFSETQ. V lost 0 bases to trimming and J lost 2 bases, with 13 bases between them. CDR3 length: 16 amino acids. The CDR3 loop reads CASSLGVSTITDTQYF. DNA of the CDR3: TGCGCCAGCAGCTTGGGAGTGTCTACTATCACAGATACGCAGTATTTT.

This clone was seen a few times. This rearrangement joins TRBV19 to TRBJ1-2; TRBD1 might be the D (6 bases). This CDR3 contains 12 residues. With 7 bases removed from V and 5 bases from J, the gap between germline ends came to 11 bases. CDR1 and CDR2 (germline): LNHDA, SQIVND (reference sequence). CDR3 sequence: CASTGALYGYTF. CDR3 nucleotide sequence: TGTGCCAGTACAGGGGCCCTTTATGGCTACACCTTC.

This clone has only a few counts. The chain links TRBV6-5 to TRBJ2-7; 8 bases are a match to TRBD1. J lost 3 bases, V lost 5 bases, and 6 bases had no gene match. Germline V gives CDR1 MNHEY, CDR2 SVGAGI. The CDR3 runs to 14 residues. CDR3 nucleotides: TGTGCCAGCAGTCATGACAGGGGATACTACGAGCAGTACTTC. Amino acid sequence: CASSHDRGYYEQYF.

V gene TRBV21-1 combines with J gene TRBJ2-1; TRBD1 is the table's D call and was not checked against the DNA. TRBV21-1 is designated a pseudogene. The CDR3 runs to 14 residues. CDR3 amino acids: CASSVDRGLREQFF. The CDR3 DNA follows: TGTGCCAGCAGCGTGGACAGGGGTTTACGTGAGCAGTTCTTC.

J is TRBJ2-1 and V is TRBV5-1, with 9 nucleotides matching TRBD1. Germline trimming cut 4 bases from V and 9 bases from J; bases unmatched to any gene: 17. This CDR3 is built from 17 residues. CDR1 SGHRS and CDR2 YFSETQ come from the germline V gene. DNA for the CDR3: TGCGCCAGCAGCCTGACTCCTATAGGGACAGGGCCCGCTGAGCAGTTCTTC. This encodes CASSLTPIGTGPAEQFF.

The CDR3 loop reads CASSVDRWGYEQYF. The CDR3, as DNA: TGTGCCAGCAGCGTGGACAGATGGGGTTACGAGCAGTACTTC. V and J are TRBV7-9 and TRBJ2-7; D might be TRBD1 (6 bases). The CDR3 contains 14 residues. The germline V gene has CDR1 SEHNR and CDR2 FQNEAQ (reference sequence). V was shortened by 5 bases and J by 4 bases, with 15 bases between the two germline ends.

This clone has more than one count but fewer than ten. This chain links TRBV11-3 with TRBJ2-2, with TRBD2 matching over 9 bases. The CDR3 covers 18 residues. The V segment lost 1 base and the J segment 6 bases; nucleotides outside the gene matches: 12. Looked up from germline, CDR1 is SGHNT and CDR2 is YENEEA. The CDR3 sequence: CASSLGRGGGATSGELFF. CDR3 nucleotides: TGTGCCAGCAGCTTAGGTCGCGGCGGGGGGGCGACGTCCGGGGAGCTGTTTTTT.

This clone was seen a few times. V is TRBV4-1 and J is TRBJ1-2; TRBD1 aligns across 10 bases. Germline-derived CDR1 and CDR2 are MGHRA and YSYEKL. The CDR3 has 15 amino acids. The junction had 6 bases not matched to a gene; V was cut back by 4 bases and J by 4 bases. The DNA of the CDR3 is TGCGCCAGCAGCCTCCTGGGACAGGGGAGCTATGGCTACACCTTC. Protein sequence: CASSLLGQGSYGYTF.

This chain connects TRBV10-3 to TRBJ1-2, with unresolved D. V lost 2 bases and J 2 bases, leaving 15 bases between the germline ends. This CDR3 contains 16 residues. The germline V gene has CDR1 ENHRY and CDR2 SYGVKD. This CDR3 reads CAISETPARSNYGYTF. CDR3 coding DNA: TGTGCCATCAGTGAGACTCCCGCGCGGAGCAACTATGGCTACACCTTC.

V usage is TRBV6-5 and J usage is TRBJ1-1; D not resolved. The germline V and J ends were trimmed by 7 bases and 10 bases, with 13 bases remaining between them. The CDR3 consists of 11 residues. CDR1 MNHEY and CDR2 SVGAGI come from the germline V gene. CDR3 nucleotide sequence: TGTGCCAGCAAAGGAGGACGCCGAGCTTTCTTT. This translates into CASKGGRRAFF.